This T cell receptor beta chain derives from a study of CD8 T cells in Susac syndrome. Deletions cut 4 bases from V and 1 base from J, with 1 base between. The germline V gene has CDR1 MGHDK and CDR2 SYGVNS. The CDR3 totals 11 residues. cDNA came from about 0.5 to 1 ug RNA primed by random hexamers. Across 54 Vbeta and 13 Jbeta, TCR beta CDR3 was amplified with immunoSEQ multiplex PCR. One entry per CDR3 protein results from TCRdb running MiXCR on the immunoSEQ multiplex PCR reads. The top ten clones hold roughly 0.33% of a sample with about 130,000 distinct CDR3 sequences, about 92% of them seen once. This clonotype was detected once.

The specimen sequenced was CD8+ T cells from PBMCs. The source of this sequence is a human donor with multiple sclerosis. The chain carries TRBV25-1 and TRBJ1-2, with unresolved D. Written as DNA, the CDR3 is TGTGCCAGCAGTGTTAACTATGGCTACACCTTC. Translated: CASSVNYGYTF.